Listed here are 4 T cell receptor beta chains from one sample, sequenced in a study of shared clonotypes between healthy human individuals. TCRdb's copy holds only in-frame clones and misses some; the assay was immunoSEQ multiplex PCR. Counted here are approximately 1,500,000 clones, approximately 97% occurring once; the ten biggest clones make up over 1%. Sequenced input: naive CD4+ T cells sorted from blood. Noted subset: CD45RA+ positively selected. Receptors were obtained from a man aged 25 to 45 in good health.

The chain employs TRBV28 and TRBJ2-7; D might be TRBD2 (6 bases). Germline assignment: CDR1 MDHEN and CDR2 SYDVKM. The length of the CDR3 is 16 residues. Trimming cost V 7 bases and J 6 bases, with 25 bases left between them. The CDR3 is CASTKSIGTLWSEQYF. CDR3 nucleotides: TGTGCCAGCACCAAATCGATCGGGACTCTGTGGAGCGAGCAGTACTTC.

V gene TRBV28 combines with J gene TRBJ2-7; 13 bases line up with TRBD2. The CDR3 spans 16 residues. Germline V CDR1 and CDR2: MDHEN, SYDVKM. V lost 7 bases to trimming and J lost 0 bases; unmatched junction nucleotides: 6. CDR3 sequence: CASKGLAGSVSYEQYF. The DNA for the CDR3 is TGTGCCAGCAAGGGACTAGCGGGATCGGTCTCCTACGAGCAGTACTTC. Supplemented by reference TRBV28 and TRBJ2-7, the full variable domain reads DVKVTQSSRYLVKRTGEKVFLECVQDMDHENMFWYRQDPGLGLRLIYFSYDVKMKEKGDIPEGYSVSREKKERFSLILESASTNQTSMYLCASKGLAGSVSYEQYFGPGTRLTVT.

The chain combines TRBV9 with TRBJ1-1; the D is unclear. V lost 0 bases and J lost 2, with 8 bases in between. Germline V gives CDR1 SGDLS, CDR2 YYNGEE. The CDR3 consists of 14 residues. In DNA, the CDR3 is TGTGCCAGCAGCGTAGACATGCAAAACACTGAAGCTTTCTTT. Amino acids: CASSVDMQNTEAFF.

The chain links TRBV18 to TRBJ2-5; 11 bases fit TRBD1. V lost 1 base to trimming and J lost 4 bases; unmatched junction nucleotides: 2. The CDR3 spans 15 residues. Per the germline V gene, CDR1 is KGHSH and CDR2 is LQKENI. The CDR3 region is CASSPRDRGTETQYF. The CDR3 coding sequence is TGTGCCAGCTCACCACGGGACAGGGGGACAGAGACCCAGTACTTC.